The 30 T cell receptor beta chains reported below all come from one sample, sequenced in a study of T cells expressing NK-cell markers. Reanalyzing the 5' RACE reads, TCRdb keeps one entry per CDR3 protein, without DNA. The sample features about 30,000 distinct CDR3 sequences, with over 50% in its top ten. The source material was blood T cells: a sorted CD56 or NKG2C T cell subset, CD4+ or CD8+ T cells, or bulk PBMC T cells (not recorded which). The receptors derive from a woman aged 18-70 years in good health.

V usage is TRBV5-1 and J usage is TRBJ2-1; lacking DNA, the TRBD1 call made by TCRdb goes unchecked. The CDR3 contains 18 residues. Germline V gene lookup returns CDR1 SGHRS and CDR2 YFSETQ. Here the CDR3 reads CASSSNSALGGKYNEQFF.

V and J are TRBV12-3 or TRBV12-4 and TRBJ2-3; there is no DNA to check the TCRdb D call of TRBD1. CDR3 length: 14 residues. The CDR3 reads CASSPDRTADTQYF.

The genes are TRBV12-3 or TRBV12-4 and TRBJ2-2; TCRdb designates TRBD2, a call that cannot be tested without DNA. This CDR3 is 17 amino acids long. Here the CDR3 reads CASSPHLSGANTGELFF.

The gene calls are TRBV4-1 and TRBJ2-2; the D call from TCRdb, TRBD2, cannot be confirmed without DNA. Germline CDR1 is MGHRA and CDR2 is YSYEKL. The CDR3 loop spans 16 amino acids. The CDR3 spells CASSQKAGMGTGELFF.

J is TRBJ2-7 and V is TRBV20-1; TCRdb calls TRBD1, which cannot be checked without DNA. Germline lookup yields CDR1 DFQATT and CDR2 SNEGSKA (reference sequence). The length of the CDR3 is 16 residues. CDR3: CSARRDRGSPSNEQYF.

This chain links TRBV2 with TRBJ2-4. The germline V gene encodes CDR1 SNHLY and CDR2 FYNNEI. The CDR3 totals 16 residues. CDR3 amino acids: CASSPSQGETKNIQYF.

This chain connects TRBV4-1 to TRBJ2-5. The CDR3 runs to 16 residues. The germline CDR1 and CDR2 sequences are MGHRA and YSYEKL. The chain's CDR3 is CASSHGLVLTGETQYF.

This chain links TRBV6-5 with TRBJ1-1; TCRdb's assignment of TRBD1 cannot be checked, as there is no DNA. The CDR3 sequence is 17 residues long. Germline V CDR1 and CDR2: MNHEY, SVGAGI. CDR3 region: CASSYSKGGAGQTEAFF.

The V gene is TRBV13, the J gene TRBJ2-1; absent DNA, TCRdb's TRBD1 call cannot be checked. This CDR3 has 18 amino acids. CDR1 and CDR2 (germline): PRHDT, FYEKMQ (reference sequence). The CDR3 reads CASSLVDYRVSSYNEQFF.

This chain links TRBV12-3 or TRBV12-4 with TRBJ1-1; TCRdb outputs TRBD1, but without DNA this stays unchecked. This CDR3 contains 15 residues. The CDR3 region is CASSLAGAFATEAFF.

The V call is TRBV20-1, the J call TRBJ2-5; TCRdb outputs TRBD2, but without DNA this stays unchecked. The CDR3 totals 14 residues. The germline V gene encodes CDR1 DFQATT and CDR2 SNEGSKA (reference sequence). The CDR3 protein is CSAFPRIAQETQYF.

The chain employs TRBV7-9 and TRBJ1-4; TCRdb's D call, TRBD1, is unchecked because there is no DNA. Germline V CDR1 and CDR2: SEHNR, FQNEAQ (reference sequence). This CDR3 has 14 amino acids. Here the CDR3 reads CASSSGTGGLRLFF.

V usage is TRBV4-1 and J usage is TRBJ2-4; the D gene TCRdb calls, TRBD1, cannot be checked with no DNA. Germline CDR1 and CDR2: MGHRA and YSYEKL. This CDR3 region has 16 residues. The CDR3 here is CASSQLGGEGKNIQYF.

The V call is TRBV13, the J call TRBJ1-4. CDR1 is PRHDT and CDR2 is FYEKMQ in the germline V gene (reference sequence). This CDR3 has 13 amino acids. CDR3 protein: CASSLRGGEKLFF.

This rearrangement joins TRBV7-6 to TRBJ2-2; the D call from TCRdb, TRBD2, cannot be confirmed without DNA. In germline, CDR1 is SGHVS, CDR2 FNYEAQ. The CDR3 sequence is 19 residues long. The chain's CDR3 is CASSIPTSGGTRNTGELFF.

The chain combines TRBV5-6 with TRBJ2-2. The CDR3 covers 12 residues. The germline CDR1 and CDR2 sequences are SGHDT and YYEEEE. CDR3 in amino acids: CASSQFTGELFF.

The chain couples TRBV10-3 to TRBJ2-2. The CDR3 runs to 14 residues. Germline CDR1 ENHRY, CDR2 SYGVKD. CDR3 residues: CAISDRSVSGELFF.

The V call is TRBV5-4, the J call TRBJ2-5; TCRdb's assignment of TRBD1 cannot be checked, as there is no DNA. The CDR3 runs to 15 residues. CDR1 and CDR2 from the germline V gene are SGHNT and YYREEE (reference sequence). The CDR3 spells CASSLGRGAGETQYF. Supplemented by reference TRBV5-4 and TRBJ2-5, the full variable domain reads ETGVTQSPTHLIKTRGQQVTLRCSSQSGHNTVSWYQQALGQGPQFIFQYYREEENGRGNFPPRFSGLQFPNYSSELNVNALELDDSALYLCASSLGRGAGETQYFGPGTRLLVL.

The rearrangement joins TRBV5-1 to TRBJ2-1; as DNA is missing, the TRBD1 call by TCRdb cannot be tested. Germline V lookup: CDR1 SGHRS, CDR2 YFSETQ. The CDR3 loop spans 19 amino acids. CDR3: CASSFRDRGREGPYNEQFF.

The rearrangement joins TRBV7-8 to TRBJ2-1. This CDR3 is 14 amino acids long. Per the germline V gene, CDR1 is SGHVS and CDR2 is FQNEAQ. CDR3 loop: CASSLAGGYNEQFF.

The chain recombines TRBV6-1 with TRBJ1-2. Per the germline V gene, CDR1 is MNHNS and CDR2 is SASEGT. This CDR3 contains 16 residues. The chain's CDR3 is CASSDPPAASNYGYTF.

The rearrangement links TRBV12-3 or TRBV12-4 to TRBJ2-7; TCRdb's D call, TRBD1, is unchecked because there is no DNA. The CDR3 sequence is 14 residues long. This chain's CDR3 is CASRPGTGSYEQYF.

The rearrangement links TRBV5-5 to TRBJ1-5. Germline V gene sequence: CDR1 SGHKS, CDR2 YYEKEE (reference sequence). CDR3 length equals 14 residues. The CDR3 sequence is CASSLREHRQPQHF.

The chain combines TRBV4-1 with TRBJ1-4; TCRdb proposes TRBD1, but this gene call is untestable without DNA. The germline CDR1 and CDR2 sequences are MGHRA and YSYEKL. The CDR3 totals 14 residues. CDR3 region: CASSSAGGDEKLFF.

The chain is built from TRBV7-8 and TRBJ2-1; the TRBD2 assignment by TCRdb is unverifiable without DNA. The CDR3 consists of 18 residues. Germline V CDR1 and CDR2: SGHVS, FQNEAQ. The CDR3 reads CASSFGGYAGGPYNEQFF. Supplemented by reference TRBV7-8 and TRBJ2-1, the full variable domain reads GAGVSQSPRYKVAKRGQDVALRCDPISGHVSLFWYQQALGQGPEFLTYFQNEAQLDKSGLPSDRFFAERPEGSVSTLKIQRTQQEDSAVYLCASSFGGYAGGPYNEQFFGPGTRLTVL.

The chain has TRBV29-1 and TRBJ2-7. The germline gives CDR1 SQVTM, CDR2 ANQGSEA. The CDR3 runs 12 residues. The CDR3 protein is CSVEVGFNEQYF.

Here the CDR3 reads CASSHIAGGRETQYF. J is TRBJ2-5 and V is TRBV9; lacking DNA, the TRBD2 call made by TCRdb goes unchecked. The CDR3 contains 15 residues. Germline lookup yields CDR1 SGDLS and CDR2 YYNGEE.

The CDR3 spells CASSYSVDQPQHF. The chain is built from TRBV6-5 and TRBJ1-5. CDR1 MNHEY and CDR2 SVGAGI come from the germline V gene. This CDR3 comprises 13 residues.

The chain has TRBV3-1 and TRBJ2-3; TCRdb calls TRBD1, which cannot be checked without DNA. Germline V gives CDR1 LGHDT, CDR2 YNNKEL (reference sequence). This CDR3 is built from 17 residues. CDR3 protein: CASSLSGTGGWGDTQYF.

The chain combines TRBV11-2 with TRBJ2-1; TCRdb selects TRBD1, and the lack of DNA leaves this call unchecked. This CDR3 has 18 residues. In germline, CDR1 is SGHAT, CDR2 FQNNGV. CDR3 sequence: CASTSRMGGQVPLPEQFF.